Listed here are 20 T cell receptor beta chains from one sample, sequenced in a study of CD8 T cells in ankylosing spondylitis. TCRdb re-called the 5' RACE reads through MiXCR, storing one row per CDR3 protein. The data show about 360,000 distinct CDR3 sequences, with 20% to 25% seen just once and about an eighth held by the top ten. The sequenced sample was blood, either unsorted or a sorted T cell fraction (not recorded which). Receptors originate from a male donor with ankylosing spondylitis or in good health (not recorded which).

A few counts support this clonotype. The V call is TRBV5-6, the J call TRBJ2-7; D remains ambiguous. The V end lost 2 bases, the J end lost 0 bases, and 12 bases lay between the germline ends. Germline V CDR1 and CDR2: SGHDT, YYEEEE. The CDR3 has 15 residues. In DNA form, the CDR3 reads TGTGCCAGCAGCTTTAGCAGCCGCCCCTCCTACGAGCAGTACTTC. It codes for CASSFSSRPSYEQYF. Complete variable domain (other parts from reference TRBV5-6 and TRBJ2-7): DAGVTQSPTHLIKTRGQQVTLRCSPKSGHDTVSWYQQALGQGPQFIFQYYEEEERQRGNFPDRFSGHQFPNYSSELNVNALLLGDSALYLCASSFSSRPSYEQYFGPGTRLTVT.

V is TRBV25-1 and J is TRBJ1-4, with D unresolved. V gave up 4 bases and J gave up 8 bases, with 11 bases separating them. The germline CDR1 and CDR2 sequences are MGHDK and SYGVNS. There are 13 residues in the CDR3. CDR3 amino acids: CASSGPLEEKLFF. CDR3 sequence (DNA): TGTGCCAGCAGTGGTCCGCTCGAGGAAAAACTGTTTTTT.

The chain carries TRBV7-9 and TRBJ1-1; D is unresolved. The CDR3 loop spans 15 amino acids. V was pared by 5 bases and J by 5 bases, with 18 bases between. Germline-derived CDR1 and CDR2 are SEHNR and FQNEAQ (reference sequence). CDR3 bases: TGTGCCAGCAGCAGAATCAGGTTAGGAGGGACTGAAGCTTTCTTT. Its protein product is CASSRIRLGGTEAFF.

J is TRBJ2-2 and V is TRBV10-3, with 9 nucleotides matching TRBD2. Germline V CDR1 and CDR2: ENHRY, SYGVKD. CDR3 length: 16 amino acids. V lost 6 bases and J lost 0; bases outside the gene matches: 5. CDR3: CAIRNVAGANTGELFF. CDR3 sequence (DNA): TGTGCCATCAGAAACGTAGCGGGGGCGAACACCGGGGAGCTGTTTTTT.

This chain uses TRBV21-1 with TRBJ2-7; TRBD1, as called in the table, went unchecked against the DNA. TRBV21-1 counts as a pseudogene. The CDR3 has 17 residues. The DNA of the CDR3 is TGTGCCAGCAGCAAATGTCCCCGGGACAGGCACTCCTACGAGCAGTACTTC. Translating gives CASSKCPRDRHSYEQYF.

This clonotype was seen more than once but under ten times. The chain couples TRBV10-3 to TRBJ1-5, with D uncertain. The CDR3 has 14 amino acids. The ends were cut back, 6 bases at V and 0 bases at J, with 9 bases in the middle. Per germline, CDR1 ENHRY and CDR2 SYGVKD. This chain's CDR3 is CAIRDGLSNQPQHF. CDR3 bases: TGTGCCATCAGGGACGGACTTAGCAATCAGCCCCAGCATTTT.

This clonotype has only a few counts. The chain links TRBV6-5 to TRBJ1-2; D gene uncertain. The CDR3 sequence is 14 residues long. V lost 0 bases to trimming and J lost 6 bases, with 11 bases between them. The germline CDR1 and CDR2 sequences are MNHEY and SVGAGI. CDR3 nucleotides: TGTGCCAGCAGTTACTCGGTTACCCAAAATGGCTACACCTTC. It translates to CASSYSVTQNGYTF.

This clonotype showed up just a few times. CDR3 amino acids: CAIPNVENTGELFF. The CDR3 DNA reads as TGTGCCATCCCGAACGTAGAGAACACCGGGGAGCTGTTTTTT. This sequence joins TRBV10-3 and TRBJ2-2; D remains unclear. V lost 8 bases to trimming and J lost 1 base, with 11 bases between them. CDR1 and CDR2 from the germline V gene are ENHRY and SYGVKD. The CDR3 has 14 amino acids.

This clonotype was seen only a few times. V and J are TRBV20-1 and TRBJ2-7; 7 bases match TRBD1. This CDR3 has 13 residues. Germline CDR1 DFQATT, CDR2 SNEGSKA (reference sequence). J gave up 3 bases and V 5 bases, and 7 bases lay outside the gene matches. The CDR3 spells CSAYDRVFYEQYF. The CDR3 nucleotides are TGCAGTGCTTATGACAGGGTATTCTACGAGCAGTACTTC.

J is TRBJ2-1 and V is TRBV12-3 or TRBV12-4, with 7 bases aligning to TRBD1. This CDR3 is built from 14 residues. V gave up 4 bases and J gave up 6 bases; unmatched junction bases: 6. CDR3 bases: TGTGCCAGCAGTTCCCCATGGACAGGCAATGAGCAGTTCTTC. Protein: CASSSPWTGNEQFF.

The V gene is TRBV12-3 or TRBV12-4, the J gene TRBJ2-1, with 8 bases that match TRBD1. This CDR3 region has 15 residues. V shed 6 bases and J 9 bases; nucleotides not matched to a gene: 13. The DNA of the CDR3 is TGTGCCAGCAGGCCAGGGGGCTTAGAGGGGTTTGAGCAGTTCTTC. The encoded protein is CASRPGGLEGFEQFF.

The chain uses TRBV27 and TRBJ2-1; 10 bases are a match to TRBD1. Looked up from germline, CDR1 is MNHEY and CDR2 is SMNVEV (reference sequence). CDR3 size: 12 residues. This chain's CDR3 is CHPGTGDNEQFF. The CDR3 nucleotides are TGTCATCCGGGGACAGGGGATAATGAGCAGTTCTTC.

This clonotype was picked up a small number of times. The chain employs TRBV28 and TRBJ2-3; D is possibly TRBD2 (6 bases). There are 15 residues in the CDR3. With 8 bases removed from V and 2 bases from J, the gap between germline ends came to 17 bases. The V gene's germline CDR1 is MDHEN and CDR2 SYDVKM. CDR3 sequence: CASPPGTAVTDTQYF. CDR3 in DNA: TGTGCCAGCCCCCCGGGGACTGCCGTCACAGATACGCAGTATTTT.

The chain is built from TRBV7-9 and TRBJ2-7, with D possibly being TRBD2 (6 bases). CDR3 length: 12 amino acids. The V and J ends lost 9 bases and 3 bases respectively, with 12 bases between them. Germline V lookup: CDR1 SEHNR, CDR2 FQNEAQ (reference sequence). CDR3 nucleotides: TGTGCCAGTGCGGGGACCGACTACGAGCAGTACTTC. Translation: CASAGTDYEQYF. The full variable domain, in which reference TRBV7-9 and TRBJ2-7 provide the parts outside the CDR3, is DTGVSQNPRHKITKRGQNVTFRCDPISEHNRLYWYRQTLGQGPEFLTYFQNEAQLEKSRLLSDRFSAERPKGSFSTLEIQRTEQGDSAMYLCASAGTDYEQYFGPGTRLTVT.

V usage is TRBV5-1 and J usage is TRBJ2-1; 8 nucleotides agree with TRBD2. This CDR3 contains 13 residues. V dropped 0 bases and J dropped 9; count of bases not matched to a gene: 2. CDR1 and CDR2 from the germline V gene are SGHRS and YFSETQ. CDR3 in amino acids: CASSLGLASEQFF. The CDR3 DNA sequence: TGCGCCAGCAGCTTGGGACTAGCGAGTGAGCAGTTCTTC.

This clonotype was found many times. The chain couples TRBV9 to TRBJ2-5; 10 positions match TRBD2. The V and J ends lost 0 bases and 2 bases, in that order; junction bases with no gene match: 1. Germline V lookup: CDR1 SGDLS, CDR2 YYNGEE. This CDR3 comprises 15 residues. CDR3 in amino acids: CASSVGTSGQETQYF. The DNA for the CDR3 is TGTGCCAGCAGCGTAGGGACTAGCGGACAAGAGACCCAGTACTTC.

There are a few counts of this clonotype. The junction does not match germline at one end; this may be a read error. The DNA of the CDR3 is TGTGCCAGCAGCTGGACCGCCTCACAAGGGACCCAGTACTTC. It specifies CASSWTASQGTQYF. The J gene is TRBJ2-5, the V gene TRBV5-5, with D unclear. The CDR3 length is 14 residues. Germline lookup yields CDR1 SGHKS and CDR2 YYEKEE (reference sequence).

This clonotype came up a few times. The chain has TRBV7-9 and TRBJ2-3; no clear D gene. Trimming took off 4 bases at V and 4 bases at J, with 9 bases between the two ends. The CDR3 is 13 residues long. CDR1 SEHNR and CDR2 FQNEAQ come from the germline V gene (reference sequence). CDR3 sequence: CASSWGGADTQYF. The CDR3 DNA reads TGTGCCAGCAGCTGGGGTGGGGCAGATACGCAGTATTTT.

The sample holds a few counts of this clonotype. V usage is TRBV4-1 and J usage is TRBJ1-4; D might be TRBD1 (5 bases). CDR3 size: 14 residues. Germline loops: CDR1 MGHRA, CDR2 YSYEKL. With 5 bases removed from V and 7 bases from J, the gap between germline ends came to 14 bases. The DNA for the CDR3 is TGCGCCAGCAGCAACCGGGACGGAGGTGAAAAACTGTTTTTT. It is translated as CASSNRDGGEKLFF.

The genes are TRBV5-6 and TRBJ2-4; 7 nucleotides match TRBD1. This CDR3 has 17 amino acids. Germline V gene data show CDR1 as SGHDT and CDR2 as YYEEEE. V lost 4 bases and J lost 0; bases outside the gene matches: 10. The CDR3: CASSGGQYTLAKNIQYF. In DNA form, the CDR3 reads TGTGCCAGCAGCGGGGGACAGTATACACTAGCCAAAAACATTCAGTACTTC.